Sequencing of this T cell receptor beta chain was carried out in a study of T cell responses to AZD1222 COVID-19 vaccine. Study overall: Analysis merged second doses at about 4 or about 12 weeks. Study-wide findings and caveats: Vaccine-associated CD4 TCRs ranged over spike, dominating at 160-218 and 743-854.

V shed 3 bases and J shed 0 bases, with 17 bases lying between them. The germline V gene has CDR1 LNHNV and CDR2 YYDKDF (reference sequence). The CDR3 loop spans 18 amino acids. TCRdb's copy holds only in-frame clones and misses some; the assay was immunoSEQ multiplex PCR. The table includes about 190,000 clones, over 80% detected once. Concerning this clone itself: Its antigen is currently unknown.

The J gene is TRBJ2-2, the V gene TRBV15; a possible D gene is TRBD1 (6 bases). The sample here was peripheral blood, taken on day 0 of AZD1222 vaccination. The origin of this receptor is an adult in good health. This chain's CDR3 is CATSRGQGHAANTGELFF. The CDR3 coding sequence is TGTGCCACCAGCAGGGGGCAGGGGCACGCGGCGAACACCGGGGAGCTGTTTTTT. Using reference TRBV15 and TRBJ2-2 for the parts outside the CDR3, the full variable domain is DAMVIQNPRYQVTQFGKPVTLSCSQTLNHNVMYWYQQKSSQAPKLLFHYYDKDFNNEADTPDNFQSRRPNTSFCFLDIRSPGLGDTAMYLCATSRGQGHAANTGELFFGEGSRLTVL.